This entry features one T cell receptor beta chain sequence. Its matching antigen is unknown. The sample is drawn from a study of Ad26.COV2.S vaccination and SARS-CoV-2 variants. Study at large: Administration of Ad26.COV2.S was intramuscular, either once or twice 56 days apart. Study-wide results and caveats: People who got the vaccine or the placebo had similar non-spike TCR breadth.

This CDR3 has 15 amino acids. The germline V gene encodes CDR1 KGHSH and CDR2 LQKENI. With V trimmed by 3 bases and J by 5 bases, 8 bases remained unmatched. Sample treatment: 15 to 20 received Ad26.COV2.S at low or high dose, single or two shots; about 5 received placebo; per-sample allocation not given. Sampling took place 63 days after the first vaccine or placebo injection. As its vector, the vaccine had Ad26, which expressed Wuhan-strain SARS-CoV-2 spike. Sequenced by immunoSEQ multiplex PCR; TCRdb stores in-frame clones only, minus some. Of fewer than 900,000 clones listed, more than 80% are singletons.

Material: peripheral blood, obtained in a trial of Ad26.COV2.S vaccine versus placebo. The TCR originated in a person between 18 and 59 years old who received the Ad26.COV2.S COVID-19 vaccine or a placebo. The V call is TRBV18, the J call TRBJ2-5, with TRBD2 matching 8 bases. The CDR3, as DNA: TGTGCCAGCTCACCGACGACGGGGGGGACGGAGACCCAGTACTTC. Translating it yields CASSPTTGGTETQYF.